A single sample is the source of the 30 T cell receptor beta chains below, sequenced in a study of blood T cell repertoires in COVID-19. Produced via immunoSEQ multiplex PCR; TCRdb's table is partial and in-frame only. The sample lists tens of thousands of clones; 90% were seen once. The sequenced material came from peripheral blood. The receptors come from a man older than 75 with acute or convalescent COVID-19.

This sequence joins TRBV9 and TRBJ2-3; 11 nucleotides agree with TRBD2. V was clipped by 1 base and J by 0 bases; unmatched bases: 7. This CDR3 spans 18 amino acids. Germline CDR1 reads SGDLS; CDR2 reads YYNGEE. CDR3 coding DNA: TGTGCCAGCAGCGTACTTCCTAGCGGGGGGCTCAGCACAGATACGCAGTATTTT. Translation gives CASSVLPSGGLSTDTQYF.

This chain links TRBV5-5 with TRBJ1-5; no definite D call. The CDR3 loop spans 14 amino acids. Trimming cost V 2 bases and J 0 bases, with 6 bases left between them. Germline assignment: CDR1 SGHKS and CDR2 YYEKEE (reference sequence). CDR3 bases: TGTGCCAGCAGCTTCTCCTATAGCAATCAGCCCCAGCATTTT. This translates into CASSFSYSNQPQHF.

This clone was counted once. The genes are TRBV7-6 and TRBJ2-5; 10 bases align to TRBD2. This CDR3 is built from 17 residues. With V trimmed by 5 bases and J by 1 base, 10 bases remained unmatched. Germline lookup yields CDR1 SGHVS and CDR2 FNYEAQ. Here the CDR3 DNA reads TGTGCCAGCAGCCCCCGGGCAGCGGGGGGGCGCCAAGAGACCCAGTACTTC. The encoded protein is CASSPRAAGGRQETQYF.

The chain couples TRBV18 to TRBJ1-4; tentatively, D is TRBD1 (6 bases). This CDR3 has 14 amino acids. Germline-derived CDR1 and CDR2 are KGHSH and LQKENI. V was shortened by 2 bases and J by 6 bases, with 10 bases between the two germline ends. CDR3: CASSPLGGDEKLFF. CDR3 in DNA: TGTGCCAGCTCACCATTAGGGGGTGATGAAAAACTGTTTTTT. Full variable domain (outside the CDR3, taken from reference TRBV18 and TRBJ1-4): NAGVMQNPRHLVRRRGQEARLRCSPMKGHSHVYWYRQLPEEGLKFMVYLQKENIIDESGMPKERFSAEFPKEGPSILRIQQVVRGDSAAYFCASSPLGGDEKLFFGSGTQLSVL.

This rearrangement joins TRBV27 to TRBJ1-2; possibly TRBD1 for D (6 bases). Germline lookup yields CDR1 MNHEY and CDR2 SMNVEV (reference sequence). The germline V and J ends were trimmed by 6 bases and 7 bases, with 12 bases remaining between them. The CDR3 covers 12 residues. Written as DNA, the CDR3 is TGTGCCAGCAGACGGGACACAGGTGGCTACACCTTC. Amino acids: CASRRDTGGYTF.

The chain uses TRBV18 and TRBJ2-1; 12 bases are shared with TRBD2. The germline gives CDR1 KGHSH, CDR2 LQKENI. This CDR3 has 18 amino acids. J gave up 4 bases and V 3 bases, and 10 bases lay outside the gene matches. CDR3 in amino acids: CASSPLAGLAGNYNEQFF. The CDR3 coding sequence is TGTGCCAGCTCACCTTTGGCCGGACTAGCGGGAAATTACAATGAGCAGTTCTTC.

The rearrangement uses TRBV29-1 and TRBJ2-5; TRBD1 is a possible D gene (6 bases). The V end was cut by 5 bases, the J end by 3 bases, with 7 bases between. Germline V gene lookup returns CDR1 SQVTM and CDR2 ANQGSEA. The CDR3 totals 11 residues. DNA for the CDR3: TGCAGCGTTAACAGGGAAGAGACCCAGTACTTC. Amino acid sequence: CSVNREETQYF.

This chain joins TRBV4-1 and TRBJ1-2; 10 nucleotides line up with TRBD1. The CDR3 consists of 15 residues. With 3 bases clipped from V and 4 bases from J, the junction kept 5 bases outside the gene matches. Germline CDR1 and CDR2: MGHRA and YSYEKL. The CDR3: CASSHPGQGGYGYTF. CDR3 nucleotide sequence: TGCGCCAGCAGCCACCCCGGACAGGGGGGCTATGGCTACACCTTC.

The CDR3 spells CASSGLAGGVETQYF. In DNA, the CDR3 is TGTGCCAGCAGCGGACTAGCGGGGGGCGTGGAGACCCAGTACTTC. This chain links TRBV27 with TRBJ2-5; TRBD2 matches 14 bases. The CDR3 totals 15 residues. J gave up 5 bases and V 6 bases, and 5 bases lay outside the gene matches. Germline CDR1 is MNHEY and CDR2 is SMNVEV (reference sequence).

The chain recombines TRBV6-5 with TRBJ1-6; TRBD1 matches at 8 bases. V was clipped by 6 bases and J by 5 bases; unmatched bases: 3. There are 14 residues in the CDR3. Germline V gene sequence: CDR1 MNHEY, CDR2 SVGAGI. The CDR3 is CASSRTGNNSPLHF. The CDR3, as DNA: TGTGCCAGCAGCCGGACAGGGAATAATTCACCCCTCCACTTT.

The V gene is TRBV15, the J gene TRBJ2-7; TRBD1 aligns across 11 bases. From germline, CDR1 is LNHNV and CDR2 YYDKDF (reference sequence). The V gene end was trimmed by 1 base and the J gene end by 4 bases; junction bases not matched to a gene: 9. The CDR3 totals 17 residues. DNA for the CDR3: TGTGCCACCAGCAGAGGACGGTTGGGGACAGGGGGGTACGAGCAGTACTTC. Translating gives CATSRGRLGTGGYEQYF.

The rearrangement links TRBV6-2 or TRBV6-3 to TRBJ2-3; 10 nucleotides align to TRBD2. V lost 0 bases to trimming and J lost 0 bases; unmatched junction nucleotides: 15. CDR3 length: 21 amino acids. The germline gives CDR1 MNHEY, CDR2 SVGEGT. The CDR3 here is CASSYSTALAGAIASTDTQYF. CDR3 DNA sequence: TGTGCCAGCAGTTACTCGACGGCGCTAGCGGGGGCGATAGCTAGCACAGATACGCAGTATTTT.

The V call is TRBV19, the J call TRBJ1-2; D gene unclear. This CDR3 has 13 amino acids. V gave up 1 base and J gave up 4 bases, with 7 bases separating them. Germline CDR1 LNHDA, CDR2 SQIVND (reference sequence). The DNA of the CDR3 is TGTGCCAGTAGTATAGGCGGTCTCTATGGCTACACCTTC. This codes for CASSIGGLYGYTF.

CDR3 loop: CASSSSQGGQFEAFF. The CDR3 nucleotides are TGTGCCAGCAGCAGTTCACAGGGGGGCCAATTTGAAGCTTTCTTT. The rearrangement links TRBV3-1 (or the pseudogene TRBV3-2) to TRBJ1-1; TRBD1 matches 8 bases. Germline values: CDR1 LGHDT, CDR2 YNNKEL (reference sequence). The CDR3 totals 15 residues. V was pared by 5 bases and J by 7 bases, with 12 bases of the junction left unmatched.

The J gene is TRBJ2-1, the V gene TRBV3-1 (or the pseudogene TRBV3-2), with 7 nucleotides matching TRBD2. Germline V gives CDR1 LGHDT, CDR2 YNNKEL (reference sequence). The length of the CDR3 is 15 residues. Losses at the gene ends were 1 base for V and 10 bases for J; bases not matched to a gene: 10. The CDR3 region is CASSQVAAGDGEQFF. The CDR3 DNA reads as TGTGCCAGCAGCCAAGTGGCTGCGGGGGACGGGGAGCAGTTCTTC.

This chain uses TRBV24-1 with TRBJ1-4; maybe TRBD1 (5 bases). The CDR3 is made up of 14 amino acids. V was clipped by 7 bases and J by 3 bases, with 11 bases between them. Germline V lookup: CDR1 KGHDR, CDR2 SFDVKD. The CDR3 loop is CATRGDGPNEKLFF. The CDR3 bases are TGTGCCACCAGAGGGGATGGACCTAATGAAAAACTGTTTTTT.

DNA for the CDR3: TGTGCCAGCAGTAACCTGGGAGGGCTTGAAGCTTTCTTT. As protein: CASSNLGGLEAFF. The chain has TRBV5-8 and TRBJ1-1; no reliable D call. Germline V gives CDR1 SGHTS, CDR2 YDEGEE. V was clipped by 5 bases and J by 7 bases, with 15 bases between them. The CDR3 loop spans 13 amino acids.

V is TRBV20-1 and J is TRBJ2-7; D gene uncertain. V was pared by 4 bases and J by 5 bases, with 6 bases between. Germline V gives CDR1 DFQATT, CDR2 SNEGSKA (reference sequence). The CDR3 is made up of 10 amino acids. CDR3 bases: TGCAGTGCTAACGAGGACGAGCAGTACTTC. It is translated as CSANEDEQYF.

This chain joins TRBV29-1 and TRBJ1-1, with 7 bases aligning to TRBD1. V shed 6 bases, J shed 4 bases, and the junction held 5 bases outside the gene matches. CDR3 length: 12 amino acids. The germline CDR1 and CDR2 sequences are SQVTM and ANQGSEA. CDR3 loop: CSVVTGITEAFF. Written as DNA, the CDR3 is TGCAGCGTCGTGACAGGGATCACTGAAGCTTTCTTT.

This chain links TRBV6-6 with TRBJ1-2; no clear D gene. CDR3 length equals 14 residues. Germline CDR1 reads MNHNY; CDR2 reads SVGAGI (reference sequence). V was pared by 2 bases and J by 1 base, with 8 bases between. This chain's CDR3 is CASSYAGLNYGYTF. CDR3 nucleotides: TGTGCCAGCAGTTACGCTGGACTTAACTATGGCTACACCTTC.

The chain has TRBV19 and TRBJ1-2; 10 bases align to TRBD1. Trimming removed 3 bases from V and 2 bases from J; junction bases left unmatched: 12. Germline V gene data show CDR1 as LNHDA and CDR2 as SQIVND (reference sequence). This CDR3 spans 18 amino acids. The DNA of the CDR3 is TGTGCCAGTAGTATTGACGTTTTCCGGACAGGGGGAAACTATGGCTACACCTTC. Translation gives CASSIDVFRTGGNYGYTF.

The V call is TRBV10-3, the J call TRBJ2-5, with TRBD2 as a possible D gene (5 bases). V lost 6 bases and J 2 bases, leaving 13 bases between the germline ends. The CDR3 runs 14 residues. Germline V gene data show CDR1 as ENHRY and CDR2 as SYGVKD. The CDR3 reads CAISEDWKQETQYF. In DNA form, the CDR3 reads TGTGCCATCAGCGAGGACTGGAAGCAAGAGACCCAGTACTTC.

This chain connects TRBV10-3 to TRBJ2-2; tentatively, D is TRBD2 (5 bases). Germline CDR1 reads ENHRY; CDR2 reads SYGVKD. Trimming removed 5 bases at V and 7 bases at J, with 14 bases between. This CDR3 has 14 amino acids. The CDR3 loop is CAISFGLVNGELFF. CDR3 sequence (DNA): TGTGCCATCAGTTTCGGACTTGTGAACGGGGAGCTGTTTTTT.

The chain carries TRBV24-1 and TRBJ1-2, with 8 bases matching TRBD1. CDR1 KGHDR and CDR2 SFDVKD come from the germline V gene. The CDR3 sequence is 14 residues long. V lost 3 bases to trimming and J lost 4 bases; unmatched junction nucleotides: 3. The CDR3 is CATSDHGQGYGYTF. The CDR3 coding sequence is TGTGCCACCAGTGATCATGGACAGGGCTATGGCTACACCTTC.

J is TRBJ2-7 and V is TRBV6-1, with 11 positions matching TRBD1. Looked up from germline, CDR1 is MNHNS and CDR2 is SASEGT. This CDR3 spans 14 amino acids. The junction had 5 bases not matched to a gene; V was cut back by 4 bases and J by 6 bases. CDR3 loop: CASSGAGTGGEQYF. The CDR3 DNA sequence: TGTGCCAGCAGTGGAGCCGGGACAGGGGGCGAGCAGTACTTC.

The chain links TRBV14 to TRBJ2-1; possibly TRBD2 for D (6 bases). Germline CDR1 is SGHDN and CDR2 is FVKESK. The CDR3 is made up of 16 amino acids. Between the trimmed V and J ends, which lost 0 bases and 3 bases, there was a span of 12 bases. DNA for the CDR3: TGTGCCAGCAGCCAAGAGGTAGCGGCATACTACAATGAGCAGTTCTTC. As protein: CASSQEVAAYYNEQFF.

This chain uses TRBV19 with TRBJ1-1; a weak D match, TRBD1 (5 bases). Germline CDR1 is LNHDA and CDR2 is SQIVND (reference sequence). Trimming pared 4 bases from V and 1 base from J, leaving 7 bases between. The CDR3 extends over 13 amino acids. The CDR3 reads CASSNDRNTEAFF. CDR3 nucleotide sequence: TGTGCCAGTAGTAACGACAGGAACACTGAAGCTTTCTTT.

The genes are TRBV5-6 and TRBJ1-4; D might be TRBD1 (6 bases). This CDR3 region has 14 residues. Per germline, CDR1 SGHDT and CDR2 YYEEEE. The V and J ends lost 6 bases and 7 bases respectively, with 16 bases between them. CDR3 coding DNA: TGTGCCAGCACCCTTGCGGGGGCGCTTGAAAAACTGTTTTTT. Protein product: CASTLAGALEKLFF.

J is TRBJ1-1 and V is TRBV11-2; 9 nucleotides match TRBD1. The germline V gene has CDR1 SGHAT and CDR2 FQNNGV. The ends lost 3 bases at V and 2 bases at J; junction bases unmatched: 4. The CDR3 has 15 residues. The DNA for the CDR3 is TGTGCCAGCAGCTTGGGGGACAGGGCCAACACTGAAGCTTTCTTT. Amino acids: CASSLGDRANTEAFF.

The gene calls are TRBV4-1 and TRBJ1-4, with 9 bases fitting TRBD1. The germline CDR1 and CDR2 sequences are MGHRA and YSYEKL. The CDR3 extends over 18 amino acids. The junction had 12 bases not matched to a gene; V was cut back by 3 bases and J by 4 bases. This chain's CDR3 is CASSQSGTGFMLNEKLFF. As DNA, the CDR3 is TGCGCCAGCAGCCAGTCCGGGACAGGGTTTATGCTTAATGAAAAACTGTTTTTT.